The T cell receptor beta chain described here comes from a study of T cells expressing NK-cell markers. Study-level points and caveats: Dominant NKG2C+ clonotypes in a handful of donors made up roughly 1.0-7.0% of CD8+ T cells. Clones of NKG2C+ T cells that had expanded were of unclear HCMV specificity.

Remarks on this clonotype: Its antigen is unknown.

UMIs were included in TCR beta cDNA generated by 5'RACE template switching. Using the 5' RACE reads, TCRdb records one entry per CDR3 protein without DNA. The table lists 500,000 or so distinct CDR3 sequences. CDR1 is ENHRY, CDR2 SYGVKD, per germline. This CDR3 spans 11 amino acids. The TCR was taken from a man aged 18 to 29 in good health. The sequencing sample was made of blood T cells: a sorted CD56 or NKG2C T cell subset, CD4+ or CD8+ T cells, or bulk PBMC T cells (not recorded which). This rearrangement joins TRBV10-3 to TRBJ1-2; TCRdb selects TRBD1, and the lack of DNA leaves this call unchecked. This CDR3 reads CAISGGDGYTF.